Listed below are T cell receptor beta chains from one sample, sequenced in a study of T cell repertoires in cytomegalovirus infection. No cognate antigen is known for these TCRs. TCRdb redid the calling of the reads with MiXCR, one entry per CDR3 protein. Of about 890,000 distinct CDR3 sequences listed, approximately 32% are singletons. This sample comprised cultured CD8+ T cells from PBMCs, obtained from culture after CMV antigen stimulation. All receptors come from a human donor in good health (CMV status not recorded). Some clones in this sample may be carry-over from other donors' samples. CDR3s include the opening cysteine and the closing phenylalanine or tryptophan. A D gene is named only where the DNA matches it firmly. Rows may omit the clone size; those that give it use once, few, many or a size class.

CASSLASGTRNEQFF | TGTGCCAGCAGCTTAGCTAGCGGAACACGGAATGAGCAGTTCTTC | - | TRBV7-9 | - | TRBJ2-1
CASSYQAGGEQYF | TGTGCCAGCAGCTACCAAGCGGGGGGCGAGCAGTACTTC | - | TRBV27 | TRBD2 | TRBJ2-7
CASSPGLATNEKLFF | TGTGCCAGCAGTCCAGGGCTTGCAACTAATGAAAAACTGTTTTTT | - | TRBV28 | - | TRBJ1-4
CASSYGEGGYEQYF | TGTGCCAGCAGTTACGGTGAGGGAGGATACGAGCAGTACTTC | - | TRBV6-5 | - | TRBJ2-7
CASSVGGEKLFF | TGTGCCAGCAGCGTCGGGGGTGAAAAACTGTTTTTT | few | TRBV7-2 | - | TRBJ1-4
CASSYRVGYNEQFF | TGTGCCAGCAGTTACAGGGTTGGCTACAATGAGCAGTTCTTC | - | TRBV6-2/TRBV6-3 | - | TRBJ2-1
CASSFTGQEPYYMNTEAFF | TGTGCCAGCAGTTTTACGGGACAGGAGCCCTACTACATGAACACTGAAGCTTTCTTT | few | TRBV7-2 | TRBD1 | TRBJ1-1
CASSHLDRANTGELFF | TGCGCCAGCAGCCATTTGGACAGGGCGAACACCGGGGAGCTGTTTTTT | few | TRBV4-1 | TRBD1 | TRBJ2-2
CASSRRQAHNEKLFF | TGTGCCAGCAGCAGGAGACAGGCCCATAATGAAAAACTGTTTTTT | many | TRBV7-2 | - | TRBJ1-4
CASTPTGAYTEAFF | TGTGCCAGCACCCCGACAGGGGCGTACACTGAAGCTTTCTTT | - | TRBV7-8 | TRBD1 | TRBJ1-1
CASSTQDSVSYNEQFF | TGTGCCAGCAGCACCCAGGACAGCGTCTCCTACAATGAGCAGTTCTTC | few | TRBV7-3 | - | TRBJ2-1
CASSAQAISSYEQYF | TGTGCCAGCAGCGCCCAGGCGATAAGCTCCTACGAGCAGTACTTC | - | TRBV7-9 | - | TRBJ2-7
CASSSGQNNQPQHF | TGTGCCAGCAGCTCAGGACAAAATAATCAGCCCCAGCATTTT | many | TRBV7-6 | - | TRBJ1-5
CASSPPGGPNQPQHF | TGTGCCAGTAGCCCCCCCGGGGGCCCCAATCAGCCCCAGCATTTT | few | TRBV19 | - | TRBJ1-5
CASSLGLAGARVF | TGTGCCAGCAGCTTAGGGCTAGCGGGGGCTAGGGTCTTC | few | TRBV7-3 | TRBD2 | TRBJ2-1
CASSHPAQGYNEQFF | TGTGCCAGCAGCCACCCAGCACAGGGCTACAATGAGCAGTTCTTC | few | TRBV7-6 | - | TRBJ2-1
CASSPGTSGTYEQYF | TGTGCCAGCAGTCCGGGGACTAGCGGAACCTACGAGCAGTACTTC | - | TRBV12-3/TRBV12-4 | TRBD2 | TRBJ2-7
CASSLGGGAYEQYF | TGTGCCAGCAGCTTAGGCGGGGGGGCCTACGAGCAGTACTTC | many | TRBV7-2 | TRBD2 | TRBJ2-7
CASSSSEAGTTYNEQFF | TGTGCCAGCAGCTCCTCGGAGGCGGGGACCACCTACAATGAGCAGTTCTTC | many | TRBV7-9 | - | TRBJ2-1
CASSETFRNLNEQFF | TGTGCCAGCAGTGAAACATTCAGGAACCTCAATGAGCAGTTCTTC | few | TRBV6-1 | - | TRBJ2-1
CASSHQPTGAGANVLTF | TGTGCCAGCAGTCACCAACCCACAGGGGCTGGGGCCAACGTCCTGACTTTC | few | TRBV27 | TRBD1 | TRBJ2-6
CASSLYGGGALDTQYF | TGTGCCAGCAGTTTATATGGCGGGGGGGCCCTAGATACGCAGTATTTT | few | TRBV27 | TRBD2 | TRBJ2-3
CASSGGQTILYGYTF | TGTGCCAGCAGTGGCGGACAAACTATACTCTATGGCTACACCTTC | few | TRBV2 | - | TRBJ1-2
CASSNSHNEQFF | TGTGCCAGCAGCAACAGTCACAATGAGCAGTTCTTC | many | TRBV6-1 | - | TRBJ2-1
CASSQIRNRGQAKNIQYF | TGTGCCAGCAGTCAAATCAGGAACAGGGGGCAGGCCAAAAACATTCAGTACTTC | - | TRBV12-3/TRBV12-4 | TRBD1 | TRBJ2-4
CASSPFRGQPQHF | TGTGCCAGCAGTCCATTTCGGGGTCAGCCCCAGCATTTT | - | TRBV12-3/TRBV12-4 | - | TRBJ1-5
CASSTGTSGGARQETQYF | TGTGCCAGCAGTACTGGGACTAGCGGGGGGGCCCGCCAAGAGACCCAGTACTTC | few | TRBV6-5 | TRBD2 | TRBJ2-5